This is a list of T cell receptor beta chains from one sample in a study of blood T cell repertoires in COVID-19. Assay: immunoSEQ multiplex PCR; the TCRdb copy retains only in-frame clones and omits some. The top ten clones hold around 6.5% of a sample with a few hundred thousand clones, roughly nine tenths of them seen once. Sequences were obtained from peripheral blood. Every receptor here comes from a man in his sixties with acute or convalescent COVID-19. The CDR3 runs from the conserved cysteine through the conserved F or W. A D gene is named only where the DNA matches it firmly. A row's size may be missing; if present it is once, few, many or a size class.

v_gene	j_gene	abundance	d_gene	CDR3aa	CDR3nt
TRBV10-3	TRBJ2-2	.	.	CAISEPGATGELFF	TGTGCCATCAGTGAGCCGGGAGCCACCGGGGAGCTGTTTTTT
TRBV6-6	TRBJ2-7	.	.	CASSYYDRRSSYEQYF	TGTGCCAGCAGTTATTACGACAGGAGGAGCTCCTACGAGCAGTACTTC
TRBV9	TRBJ1-5	.	.	CASSKGDSNQPQHF	TGTGCCAGCAGCAAGGGGGATAGCAATCAGCCCCAGCATTTT
TRBV7-3	TRBJ1-1	.	.	CASSLNPAGNTEAFF	TGTGCCAGCAGCTTAAATCCGGCGGGGAACACTGAAGCTTTCTTT
TRBV6-2/TRBV6-3	TRBJ2-3	few	TRBD2	CASSSASGSSTDTQYF	TGTGCCAGCAGTTCCGCTAGCGGGTCGAGCACAGATACGCAGTATTTT
TRBV21-1	TRBJ2-3	.	.	CASHVAGQTDTQYF	TGTGCCAGCCACGTGGCCGGACAGACAGATACGCAGTATTTT
TRBV7-9	TRBJ2-7	.	.	CASSLRTVYEQYF	TGTGCCAGCAGCCTACGGACAGTCTACGAGCAGTACTTC
TRBV4-1	TRBJ2-3	.	TRBD1	CASSQIGQGRDTQYF	TGCGCCAGCAGCCAGATAGGACAGGGAAGGGATACGCAGTATTTT
TRBV29-1	TRBJ2-7	.	TRBD1	CSVEAGTGVSYEQYF	TGCAGCGTTGAAGCCGGGACAGGGGTTTCGTACGAGCAGTACTTC
TRBV29-1	TRBJ2-7	.	TRBD2	CSVAKRTGTSGPRGTYEQYF	TGCAGCGTAGCCAAGAGAACCGGGACTAGCGGTCCGAGGGGGACCTACGAGCAGTACTTC
TRBV28	TRBJ2-2	once	.	CASSFRERNGELFF	TGTGCCAGCAGTTTCCGGGAGAGGAACGGGGAGCTGTTTTTT
TRBV6-2/TRBV6-3	TRBJ1-2	.	TRBD1	CASSYVGTGIYGYTF	TGTGCCAGCAGTTACGTGGGGACAGGAATTTATGGCTACACCTTC
TRBV19	TRBJ1-3	.	TRBD1	CASGQDSGNTIYF	TGTGCCAGTGGACAGGATAGTGGAAACACCATATATTTT
TRBV4-1	TRBJ2-7	.	TRBD2	CASSPYGLAGSYEQYF	TGCGCCAGCAGCCCCTACGGACTAGCGGGCAGCTACGAGCAGTACTTC
TRBV9	TRBJ1-4	.	.	CASSVTWQPRGKLFF	TGTGCCAGCAGCGTTACATGGCAACCACGGGGAAAACTGTTTTTT
TRBV28	TRBJ2-1	.	TRBD2	CASSLQGGSYNEQFF	TGTGCCAGCAGTTTACAGGGCGGGAGCTACAATGAGCAGTTCTTC
TRBV27	TRBJ1-1	.	.	CASSLSWGVNTEAFF	TGTGCCAGCAGTTTATCGTGGGGCGTGAACACTGAAGCTTTCTTT
TRBV29-1	TRBJ2-7	.	.	CSVRRAYEQYF	TGCAGCGTTCGGAGGGCCTACGAGCAGTACTTC
TRBV15	TRBJ2-2	once	.	CATEPTRTGGGGELFF	TGTGCCACCGAGCCGACTAGGACAGGTGGAGGGGGGGAGCTGTTTTTT
TRBV6-5	TRBJ1-2	once	.	CASTSGLGYTF	TGTGCCAGCACGTCAGGGTTAGGCTACACCTTC
TRBV28	TRBJ2-1	.	.	CASSFVGEVGYNEQFF	TGTGCCAGCAGTTTCGTCGGAGAGGTGGGCTACAATGAGCAGTTCTTC
TRBV25-1	TRBJ1-1	.	.	CASSGTGKSAFF	TGTGCCAGCAGTGGAACAGGGAAGTCGGCTTTCTTT
TRBV9	TRBJ2-5	few	TRBD2	CASSVGGTTQETQYF	TGTGCCAGCAGCGTAGGAGGGACTACACAAGAGACCCAGTACTTC
TRBV10-3	TRBJ2-1	.	TRBD1	CAISESGSGGAYNEQFF	TGTGCCATCAGTGAGTCGGGGTCAGGGGGCGCTTACAATGAGCAGTTCTTC
TRBV5-4	TRBJ1-2	.	.	CASSPGGGSYGYTF	TGTGCCAGCAGCCCAGGTGGGGGGAGCTATGGCTACACCTTC
TRBV27	TRBJ1-1	.	.	CASRKDRLLAEAFF	TGTGCCAGCAGGAAAGACAGGCTGCTTGCTGAAGCTTTCTTT
TRBV18	TRBJ2-1	.	TRBD2	CASSSPISGSEQFF	TGTGCCAGCTCATCCCCCATTAGCGGGAGTGAGCAGTTCTTC
TRBV2	TRBJ2-5	.	TRBD2	CASSGTSGGGETQYF	TGTGCCAGCAGCGGGACTAGCGGTGGAGGGGAGACCCAGTACTTC
TRBV5-1	TRBJ2-7	.	.	CASSVGQLMYEQYF	TGCGCCAGCAGCGTAGGACAACTGATGTACGAGCAGTACTTC
TRBV14	TRBJ2-2	.	TRBD2	CASSLTRTSGATGELFF	TGTGCCAGCAGCTTAACCAGGACTAGCGGGGCGACCGGGGAGCTGTTTTTT
TRBV19	TRBJ2-1	.	TRBD1	CASSIAVPGQGLGWQFF	TGTGCCAGTAGTATAGCTGTACCGGGACAGGGGTTAGGGTGGCAGTTCTTC
TRBV12-3/TRBV12-4	TRBJ2-5	.	.	CASSFHETQYF	TGTGCCAGCAGTTTTCATGAGACCCAGTACTTC